The 2 T cell receptor beta chains below were found in one sample sequenced in a study of T cells in Graves' hyperthyroidism and ophthalmopathy. RNA transcripts served as the template for amplifying TCR beta CDR3 regions. A set of HTBI primers served as the primers for a first-round RT-PCR of the TCR CDR3. TCRdb passed the multiplex PCR reads through MiXCR, listing each CDR3 protein once. The table shows hundreds of thousands of distinct CDR3 sequences, with 15% to 20% occurring only once. Sequencing was done on a sample of blood. These receptors were collected from a man in his forties with Graves' ophthalmopathy.

The chain couples TRBV5-1 to TRBJ1-1, with 7 bases fitting TRBD1. J was trimmed by 4 bases and V by 3 bases; bases with no gene match: 12. This CDR3 spans 16 amino acids. Germline CDR1 reads SGHRS; CDR2 reads YFSETQ. The CDR3 sequence is CASSWGPGGGGTEAFF. CDR3 sequence (DNA): TGCGCCAGCAGCTGGGGCCCAGGGGGGGGTGGCACTGAAGCTTTCTTT.

This chain links TRBV7-9 with TRBJ2-7, with D maybe TRBD2 (6 bases). The CDR3 has 13 amino acids. The ends were cut back, 3 bases at V and 3 bases at J, with 9 bases in the middle. CDR1 and CDR2 from the germline V gene are SEHNR and FQNEAQ (reference sequence). CDR3 sequence: CASSFTSFYEQYF. The CDR3 nucleotides are TGTGCCAGCAGCTTTACTAGCTTCTACGAGCAGTACTTC.